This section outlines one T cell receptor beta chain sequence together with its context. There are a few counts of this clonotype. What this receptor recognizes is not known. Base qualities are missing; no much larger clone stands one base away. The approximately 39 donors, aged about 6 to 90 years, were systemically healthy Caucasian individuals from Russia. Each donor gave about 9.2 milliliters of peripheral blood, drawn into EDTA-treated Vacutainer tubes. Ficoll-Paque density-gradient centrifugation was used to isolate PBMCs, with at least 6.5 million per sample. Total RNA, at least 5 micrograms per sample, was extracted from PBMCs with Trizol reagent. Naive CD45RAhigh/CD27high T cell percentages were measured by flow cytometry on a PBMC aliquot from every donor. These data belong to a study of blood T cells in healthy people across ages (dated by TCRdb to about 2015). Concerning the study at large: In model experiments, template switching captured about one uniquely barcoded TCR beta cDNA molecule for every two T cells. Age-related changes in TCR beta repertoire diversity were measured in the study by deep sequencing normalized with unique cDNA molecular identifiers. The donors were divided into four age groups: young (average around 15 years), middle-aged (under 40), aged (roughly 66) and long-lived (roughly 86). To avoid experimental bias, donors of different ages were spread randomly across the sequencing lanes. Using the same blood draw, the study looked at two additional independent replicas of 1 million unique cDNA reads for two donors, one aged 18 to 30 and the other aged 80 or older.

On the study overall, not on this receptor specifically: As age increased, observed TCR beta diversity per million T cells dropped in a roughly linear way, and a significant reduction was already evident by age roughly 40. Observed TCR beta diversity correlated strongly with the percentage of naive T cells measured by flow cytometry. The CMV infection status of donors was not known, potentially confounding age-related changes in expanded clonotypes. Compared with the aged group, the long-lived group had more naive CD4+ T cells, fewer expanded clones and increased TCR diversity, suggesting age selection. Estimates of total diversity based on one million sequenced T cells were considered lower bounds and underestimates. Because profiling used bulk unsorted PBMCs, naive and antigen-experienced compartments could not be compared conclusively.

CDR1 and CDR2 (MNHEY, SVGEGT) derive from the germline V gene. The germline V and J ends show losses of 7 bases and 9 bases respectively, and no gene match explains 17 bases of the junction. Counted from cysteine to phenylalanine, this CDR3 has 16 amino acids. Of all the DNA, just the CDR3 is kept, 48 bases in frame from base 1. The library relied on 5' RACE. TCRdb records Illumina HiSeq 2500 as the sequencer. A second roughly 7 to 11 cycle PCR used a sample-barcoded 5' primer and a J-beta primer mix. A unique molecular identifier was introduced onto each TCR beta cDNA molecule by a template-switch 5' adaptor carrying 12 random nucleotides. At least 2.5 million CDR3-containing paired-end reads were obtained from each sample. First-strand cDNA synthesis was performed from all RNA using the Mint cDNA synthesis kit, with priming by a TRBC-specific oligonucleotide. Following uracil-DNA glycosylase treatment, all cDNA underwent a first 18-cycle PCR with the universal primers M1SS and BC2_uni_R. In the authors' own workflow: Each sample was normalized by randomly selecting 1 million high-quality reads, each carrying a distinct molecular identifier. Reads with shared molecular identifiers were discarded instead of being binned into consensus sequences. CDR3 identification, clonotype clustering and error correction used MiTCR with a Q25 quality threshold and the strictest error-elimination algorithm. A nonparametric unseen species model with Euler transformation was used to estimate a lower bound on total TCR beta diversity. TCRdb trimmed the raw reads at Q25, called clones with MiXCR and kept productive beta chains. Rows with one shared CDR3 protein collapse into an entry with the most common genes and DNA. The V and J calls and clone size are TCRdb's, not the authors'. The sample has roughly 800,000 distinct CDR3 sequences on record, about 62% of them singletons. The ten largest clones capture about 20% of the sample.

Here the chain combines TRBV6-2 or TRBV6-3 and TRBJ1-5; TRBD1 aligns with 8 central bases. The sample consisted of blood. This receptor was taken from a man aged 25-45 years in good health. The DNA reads TGTGCCAGCAACTTAGGACAGGGACTCAACCTTCGGCCCCAGCATTTT. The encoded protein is CASNLGQGLNLRPQHF.